The 23 T cell receptor beta chains in this list originate from one sample, sequenced in a study of T cell responses to AZD1222 COVID-19 vaccine. Some clones are missing from TCRdb's copy, which holds only in-frame ones; the method was immunoSEQ multiplex PCR. The table has around 150,000 clones, just under 95% seen once. The sequencing here drew on peripheral blood, taken on day 0 of AZD1222 vaccination. Source of these receptors: an adult in good health.

This CDR3 is CASSSSGGALNEQYF. CDR3 nucleotide sequence: TGTGCCAGCAGCTCTAGCGGGGGGGCGCTCAACGAGCAGTACTTC. The chain combines TRBV7-2 with TRBJ2-7; 12 bases are shared with TRBD2. The CDR3 has 15 amino acids. V lost 4 bases and J lost 5; bases outside the gene matches: 6. Germline V gene data show CDR1 as SGHTA and CDR2 as FQGNSA.

In its sample, this clone was seen once. V and J are TRBV19 and TRBJ2-1; TRBD1 aligns across 7 bases. Germline values: CDR1 LNHDA, CDR2 SQIVND (reference sequence). Unmatched junction bases numbered 7, after V lost 6 bases and J lost 2 bases. The CDR3 contains 15 residues. The DNA for the CDR3 is TGTGCCAGTAGGGGGACAGCCCAAGCCTACAATGAGCAGTTCTTC. As protein: CASRGTAQAYNEQFF.

This chain joins TRBV4-2 and TRBJ2-2; D not resolved. V lost 3 bases, J lost 4 bases, and 3 bases lay in between. CDR1 and CDR2 from the germline V gene are LGHNA and YNFKEQ. The CDR3 sequence is 12 residues long. The CDR3 bases are TGTGCCAGCAGCCAGGGCACCGGGGAGCTGTTTTTT. It yields the protein CASSQGTGELFF.

This chain links TRBV24-1 with TRBJ2-3, with 8 bases lining up with TRBD1. Germline assignment: CDR1 KGHDR and CDR2 SFDVKD. There are 15 residues in the CDR3. J gave up 3 bases and V 5 bases, and 6 bases lay outside the gene matches. The CDR3 loop is CATSGPGQVTDTQYF. For the CDR3, the DNA is TGTGCCACCAGTGGTCCGGGACAGGTAACAGATACGCAGTATTTT.

The rearrangement joins TRBV11-2 to TRBJ2-3; either TRBD1 or TRBD2 may fit D (5 bases each). The CDR3 loop spans 14 amino acids. Trimming cost V 5 bases and J 7 bases, with 16 bases left between them. Germline CDR1 and CDR2: SGHAT and FQNNGV. CDR3 nucleotide sequence: TGTGCCAGCAGCCCTTCGGGGCCCACGAATACGCAGTATTTT. It is translated as CASSPSGPTNTQYF.

The CDR3 protein is CASRYGQGRWYGYTF. CDR3 in DNA: TGTGCCAGCAGGTATGGACAGGGCAGGTGGTATGGCTACACCTTC. The chain has TRBV5-6 and TRBJ1-2; 8 nucleotides match TRBD1. CDR1 and CDR2 (germline): SGHDT, YYEEEE. CDR3 length equals 15 residues. Unmatched junction bases numbered 11, after V lost 5 bases and J lost 5 bases.

The chain combines TRBV19 with TRBJ1-2, with a weak D call TRBD1 (5 bases). V gave up 3 bases and J gave up 4 bases, with 9 bases separating them. The CDR3 sequence is 13 residues long. Germline-derived CDR1 and CDR2 are LNHDA and SQIVND (reference sequence). Written as DNA, the CDR3 is TGTGCCAGTAGTATCAGTACAGGCTATGGCTACACCTTC. The encoded protein is CASSISTGYGYTF.

V and J are TRBV28 and TRBJ2-1, with 10 bases aligning to TRBD2. Per germline, CDR1 MDHEN and CDR2 SYDVKM. J lost 5 bases, V lost 6 bases, and 13 bases had no gene match. This CDR3 spans 17 amino acids. The CDR3 nucleotides are TGTGCCAGCAGCTTACCCATTGAGCGGGGGGGCCACAATGAGCAGTTCTTC. Translation: CASSLPIERGGHNEQFF.

The chain employs TRBV7-9 and TRBJ2-7, with 7 positions matching TRBD1. V was clipped by 0 bases and J by 3 bases; unmatched bases: 2. The CDR3 spans 14 residues. Germline V CDR1 and CDR2: SEHNR, FQNEAQ (reference sequence). CDR3 nucleotide sequence: TGTGCCAGCAGCTTAGCGCAGGGGGACTACGAGCAGTACTTC. Its translation: CASSLAQGDYEQYF.

This rearrangement joins TRBV4-2 to TRBJ2-7; D uncertain. Trimming removed 0 bases at V and 7 bases at J, with 19 bases between. The CDR3 extends over 16 amino acids. Germline-derived CDR1 and CDR2 are LGHNA and YNFKEQ. CDR3 amino acids: CASSQDTSRVGREQYF. In DNA form, the CDR3 reads TGTGCCAGCAGCCAAGATACGAGTAGAGTCGGTCGGGAGCAGTACTTC.

The chain employs TRBV28 and TRBJ1-2, with D tentatively TRBD1 (6 bases). V dropped 6 bases and J dropped 7 bases, with 15 bases sitting between them. The CDR3 sequence is 13 residues long. Looked up from germline, CDR1 is MDHEN and CDR2 is SYDVKM. CDR3 residues: CASSPAQGGGYTF. Written as DNA, the CDR3 is TGTGCCAGCAGCCCCGCACAGGGTGGTGGCTACACCTTC.

This clone appeared a single time. The chain recombines TRBV9 with TRBJ2-3; no clear D. Germline CDR1 reads SGDLS; CDR2 reads YYNGEE. Trimming removed 3 bases at V and 0 bases at J, with 11 bases between. This CDR3 has 15 residues. This CDR3 reads CASSGSPGSTDTQYF. The CDR3 nucleotides read TGTGCCAGCAGCGGCTCCCCCGGGAGCACAGATACGCAGTATTTT.

Remarks on this clone: This sample also contains other DNA sequences that code for the same CDR3. J is TRBJ2-1 and V is TRBV19; D may be TRBD2 (6 bases). Trimming stripped 3 bases from V and 0 bases from J, with 9 bases between. Germline-derived CDR1 and CDR2 are LNHDA and SQIVND (reference sequence). The CDR3 has 15 residues. CDR3 residues: CASSIGGGSYNEQFF. CDR3 sequence (DNA): TGTGCCAGTAGTATCGGGGGAGGCTCCTACAATGAGCAGTTCTTC.

The V and J genes are TRBV5-1 and TRBJ2-7; D unresolved. The CDR3 is 13 residues long. With 5 bases removed from V and 4 bases from J, the gap between germline ends came to 13 bases. Germline CDR1 and CDR2: SGHRS and YFSETQ. The CDR3 sequence: CASSPGPSYEQYF. The CDR3 nucleotides are TGCGCCAGCAGTCCCGGGCCCTCTTACGAGCAGTACTTC.

DNA for the CDR3: TGTGCCAGCAGCTTACAGGGTCAGCCCCAGCATTTT. Protein product: CASSLQGQPQHF. V is TRBV11-2 and J is TRBJ1-5, with a weak D call TRBD1 (5 bases). Per germline, CDR1 SGHAT and CDR2 FQNNGV. V lost 2 bases and J 6 bases, leaving 5 bases between the germline ends. CDR3 length: 12 amino acids.

V usage is TRBV7-2 and J usage is TRBJ2-5; possible D gene TRBD2, 6 bases. The CDR3 totals 13 residues. V lost 3 bases, J lost 3 bases, and 8 bases lay in between. Per germline, CDR1 SGHTA and CDR2 FQGNSA. CDR3 in DNA: TGTGCCAGCAGCTTTACGGGAGAAGAGACCCAGTACTTC. This sequence encodes CASSFTGEETQYF.

The chain employs TRBV5-1 and TRBJ1-2; no clear D gene. Trimming took off 0 bases at V and 4 bases at J, with 10 bases between the two ends. This CDR3 comprises 14 residues. CDR1 and CDR2 (germline): SGHRS, YFSETQ. The CDR3 DNA is TGCGCCAGCAGCTTGGACGAAGAAATCTATGGCTACACCTTC. Protein product: CASSLDEEIYGYTF.

The gene calls are TRBV6-5 and TRBJ1-4; D remains unclear. Looked up from germline, CDR1 is MNHEY and CDR2 is SVGAGI. Trimming removed 6 bases at V and 10 bases at J, with 18 bases between. The CDR3 has 14 amino acids. The CDR3 DNA is TGTGCCAGCAGCAGAGAACCGAAGGGTGGAAAACTGTTTTTT. It encodes CASSREPKGGKLFF.

The chain uses TRBV5-1 and TRBJ1-6; possibly TRBD1 for D (6 bases). The CDR3 runs 14 residues. V was shortened by 4 bases and J by 7 bases, with 12 bases between the two germline ends. CDR1 is SGHRS and CDR2 is YFSETQ in the germline V gene. The CDR3 reads CASSLQGLNSPLHF. The CDR3 region has the DNA TGCGCCAGCAGCCTCCAGGGGTTGAATTCACCCCTCCACTTT.

This clone was seen a single time. This chain connects TRBV29-1 to TRBJ2-7; 9 nucleotides line up with TRBD1. V shed 3 bases and J 7 bases; nucleotides not matched to a gene: 10. CDR1 is SQVTM and CDR2 is ANQGSEA in the germline V gene. This CDR3 region has 14 residues. CDR3 in DNA: TGCAGCGTTGACCCAGGGACAGGGAGAGCAGAGCAGTACTTC. It yields the protein CSVDPGTGRAEQYF.

CDR3: CSASKNTGGQINEQFF. Here the CDR3 DNA reads TGCAGTGCTAGTAAAAATACGGGAGGGCAAATCAATGAGCAGTTCTTC. The chain employs TRBV20-1 and TRBJ2-1; 8 bases align to TRBD2. J was trimmed by 6 bases and V by 3 bases; bases with no gene match: 13. This CDR3 is built from 16 residues. The germline CDR1 and CDR2 sequences are DFQATT and SNEGSKA (reference sequence).

V usage is TRBV6-5 and J usage is TRBJ2-7; 7 nucleotides align to TRBD1. V dropped 6 bases and J dropped 2; count of bases not matched to a gene: 4. Germline assignment: CDR1 MNHEY and CDR2 SVGAGI. This CDR3 contains 13 residues. CDR3 residues: CASRTGSTYEQYF. DNA of the CDR3: TGTGCCAGCAGGACAGGGAGTACCTACGAGCAGTACTTC.

This clone has a handful of counts. The V gene is TRBV28, the J gene TRBJ1-2; possible D gene TRBD1, 6 bases. The germline V gene has CDR1 MDHEN and CDR2 SYDVKM. V lost 9 bases and J lost 2, with 22 bases in between. This CDR3 comprises 16 residues. CDR3 protein: CASRDRGGRGNYGYTF. The CDR3 DNA follows: TGTGCCAGTCGCGATAGGGGGGGACGAGGAAACTATGGCTACACCTTC.